These 5 T cell receptor beta chains share one sample of origin, sequenced in a study of cytomegalovirus exposure and HLA in healthy donors. It was with 60 Vbeta and 13 Jbeta primers that the PCR ran. Generated by immunoSEQ multiplex PCR, the TCRdb table keeps only in-frame clones and is missing some. The profile covers 100,000 or so clones, with around 77% appearing a single time and about a tenth taken by the ten largest. Sequenced sample: PBMCs. These receptors were obtained from a man in his forties in good health and CMV-seropositive.

The V gene is TRBV6-5, the J gene TRBJ2-6; 11 nucleotides align to TRBD1. The J segment lost 2 bases and the V segment lost 9 bases, leaving 3 bases of the junction unmatched. CDR1 and CDR2 from the germline V gene are MNHEY and SVGAGI. The CDR3 loop spans 15 amino acids. CDR3 loop: CASRGQGAGANVLTF. Written as DNA, the CDR3 is TGTGCCAGTCGGGGACAGGGGGCTGGGGCCAACGTCCTGACTTTC.

The chain combines TRBV7-8 with TRBJ2-7; TRBD2 matches 8 bases. The CDR3 totals 20 residues. V shed 1 base, J shed 3 bases, and the junction held 20 bases outside the gene matches. Germline-derived CDR1 and CDR2 are SGHVS and FQNEAQ. This CDR3 is CASSLDRGSPPGGTYYEQYF. DNA for the CDR3: TGTGCCAGCAGCTTAGATCGGGGATCCCCCCCGGGGGGGACTTACTACGAGCAGTACTTC. The full variable domain, its missing parts supplied by reference TRBV7-8 and TRBJ2-7, is GAGVSQSPRYKVAKRGQDVALRCDPISGHVSLFWYQQALGQGPEFLTYFQNEAQLDKSGLPSDRFFAERPEGSVSTLKIQRTQQEDSAVYLCASSLDRGSPPGGTYYEQYFGPGTRLTVT.

CDR3 protein: CAKKGHLRAGNTIYF. For the CDR3, the DNA is TGTGCCAAAAAGGGACACCTCAGAGCTGGAAACACCATATATTTT. The chain uses TRBV19 and TRBJ1-3, with D possibly matching TRBD1 (6 bases). Trimming removed 10 bases at V and 2 bases at J, with 18 bases between. From germline, CDR1 is LNHDA and CDR2 SQIVND (reference sequence). The CDR3 loop spans 15 amino acids.

This clone was found a few times. The rearrangement uses TRBV7-2 and TRBJ2-7; a possible D gene is TRBD1 (7 bases). Germline lookup yields CDR1 SGHTA and CDR2 FQGNSA. Trimming took 4 bases from V and 3 from J, leaving 10 bases between them. The CDR3 runs to 13 residues. The CDR3 sequence is CASSSRGVYEQYF. For the CDR3, the DNA is TGTGCCAGCAGCTCCAGGGGGGTCTACGAGCAGTACTTC.

This chain uses TRBV5-1 with TRBJ1-4; weak D call: TRBD1 (6 bases). Trimming pared 0 bases from V and 8 bases from J, leaving 14 bases between. Germline CDR1 reads SGHRS; CDR2 reads YFSETQ. There are 15 residues in the CDR3. The chain's CDR3 is CASSLVTGMEEKLFF. CDR3 in DNA: TGCGCCAGCAGCTTGGTCACAGGGATGGAAGAAAAACTGTTTTTT.